This T cell receptor beta chain was retrieved from a study of vaccination effects on CD4 cells after COVID-19. Study context: It was with approximately 10 IU/ml IL-2 and about 10 ug/ml peptides that two million PBMC per well were cultured. Broader study findings: Late after vaccination, infection- and vaccine-induced clones showed marked clonal contraction. Within healthy vaccinees, only 1 of 255 vaccine-induced clones displayed cross-reactivity with common cold coronaviruses.

Comments on this clone: The antigen remains undetermined.

The culture ran for approximately 11 days before CD4+ T cells were isolated. Half-medium replacement with IL-2 medium occurred on days 3 and 7. V was clipped by 5 bases and J by 7 bases, with 14 bases between them. Germline V gives CDR1 SGHVS, CDR2 FQNEAQ. CDR3 length: 13 amino acids. Repertoires were generated with immunoSEQ multiplex PCR, while TCRdb's copy carries only in-frame clones and drops some. The sample includes about 48,000 clones, approximately 61% of them seen just once. This clonotype was obtained from a human donor who received a COVID-19 vaccine. The source was CD4+ T cells from PBMCs cultured without peptide, collected before COVID-19 vaccination. This rearrangement joins TRBV7-8 to TRBJ1-1, with D possibly being TRBD1 (6 bases). The CDR3 reads CASSRGHGSEAFF. The CDR3 DNA reads as TGTGCCAGCAGCCGGGGACATGGCAGTGAAGCTTTCTTT. Full variable domain (outside the CDR3, taken from reference TRBV7-8 and TRBJ1-1): GAGVSQSPRYKVAKRGQDVALRCDPISGHVSLFWYQQALGQGPEFLTYFQNEAQLDKSGLPSDRFFAERPEGSVSTLKIQRTQQEDSAVYLCASSRGHGSEAFFGQGTRLTVV.